The clone carrying this T cell receptor beta chain was observed a few times. Methods used by the authors: Using reference gene primer amplification, nucleated cell counts were estimated. The assay was immunoSEQ multiplex PCR, and TCRdb's table has in-frame clones only and misses some. That table furnishes V, J and clone size, whereas the DNA furnished D and trimming. The repertoire holds around 130,000 clones, with more than 80% as singletons. The data derive from a study of blood T cell repertoires in COVID-19. Study context: T cells, B-cell-depleted T cells, or PBMCs provided the cDNA or gDNA that served as material.

The length of the CDR3 is 11 residues. V dropped 4 bases and J dropped 4 bases, with 4 bases sitting between them. This TCR came from a woman aged 60-70 years with acute or convalescent COVID-19. Sequenced input: peripheral blood. The chain uses TRBV12-3 or TRBV12-4 and TRBJ1-2, with D uncertain. The CDR3 sequence is CASSWAYGYTF. CDR3 sequence (DNA): TGTGCCAGCAGTTGGGCCTATGGCTACACCTTC.